This T cell receptor beta chain was documented in a study of T cell responses to AZD1222 COVID-19 vaccine. The repertoire was sequenced with immunoSEQ multiplex PCR; TCRdb's copy has only in-frame clones and lacks some. The table records about 99,000 clones, 80% to 95% of them present only once. Remarks on this clone: Its antigen is not identified.

Study-wide points: Among spike-specific TCRs, nearly half reportedly target unmutated variant regions. Clonal diversity may have been underestimated, and the donors were mostly white British, with more females than males.

Analysis merged second doses at about 4 or about 12 weeks. CDR3 length: 15 amino acids. Unmatched junction bases numbered 4, after V lost 1 base and J lost 1 base. The germline CDR1 and CDR2 sequences are SGHTA and FQGNSA. This chain uses TRBV7-2 with TRBJ2-7, with TRBD1 identical over 7 bases. The clonotype originates from an adult who received the AZD1222 COVID-19 vaccine. Specimen: peripheral blood, collected 28 days after the second AZD1222 dose. The CDR3 DNA sequence: TGTGCCAGCAGCTTAGGGCCGGACAGGTCCTACGAGCAGTACTTC. Its translation: CASSLGPDRSYEQYF.